This entry features one T cell receptor (beta chain) sequence. Its antigen is not identified. The data were obtained in a study of T cell responses to AZD1222 COVID-19 vaccine. Study outcomes and limitations: White British donors predominated, females outnumbered males, and clonal diversity was possibly underestimated.

There are 15 residues in the CDR3. J lost 6 bases, V lost 1 base, and 0 bases had no gene match. Germline V lookup: CDR1 LGHDT, CDR2 YNNKEL (reference sequence). Using immunoSEQ multiplex PCR, the repertoire was profiled, and TCRdb retains in-frame clones only, with some absent. The data show around 130,000 clones, 75% to 95% seen once. This sequence originates from an adult who received the AZD1222 COVID-19 vaccine. This material consisted of peripheral blood, taken 28 days after the second AZD1222 dose. The chain uses TRBV3-1 (or the pseudogene TRBV3-2) and TRBJ2-1; 13 nucleotides match TRBD2. CDR3 sequence reads: CASSQGLAGGNEQFF. The DNA for the CDR3 is TGTGCCAGCAGCCAAGGACTAGCGGGGGGCAATGAGCAGTTCTTC.